Detailed here is one T cell receptor (beta chain). The record originates from a study of blood T cell repertoires in COVID-19. On the study more broadly: Donors in the United States, Italy and Spain gave samples during acute or convalescent COVID-19. Sources were T cells, B-cell-depleted T cells, or PBMCs; the material itself was cDNA or gDNA.

Produced via immunoSEQ multiplex PCR; TCRdb's table is partial and in-frame only. The sample holds 150,000 to 200,000 clones, about nine tenths seen once. The specimen was peripheral blood. This sequence originates from a man aged 25-45 years with COVID-19, enrolled during active disease.

The CDR3 loop reads CASSTPSGPNEQFF. Written as DNA, the CDR3 is TGTGCCAGCAGCACGCCTAGCGGGCCAAATGAGCAGTTCTTC. This chain connects TRBV5-4 to TRBJ2-1, with 8 bases that match TRBD2. The CDR3 consists of 14 residues. J gave up 7 bases and V 4 bases, and 7 bases lay outside the gene matches. CDR1 is SGHNT, CDR2 YYREEE, per germline (reference sequence).